This T cell receptor beta chain was found in a study of T-cell memory formation after mild COVID-19. Looking at the study overall: TCR clusters were mostly confined to one donor each.

The study's findings and limits: Cross-reactive memory appears to have joined, as suggested by some responding clones showing up in pre-infection memory.

TCRdb re-called the 5' RACE reads through MiXCR, storing one row per CDR3 protein. The sample yields 550,000 to 700,000 distinct CDR3 sequences, roughly 18% seen once. Concerning this clonotype: Its target is not known.

Per germline, CDR1 MNHEY and CDR2 SVGEGT. The CDR3 consists of 16 residues. Trimming cost V 5 bases and J 7 bases, with 21 bases left between them. The sequence came from an adult woman who had mild COVID-19 (a few samples of this study predate the infection). Cell type and time point are not known. The rearrangement links TRBV6-2 or TRBV6-3 to TRBJ2-1; D unclear. The sequencing input was PBMCs or a T cell subset sorted from them (not recorded which). Written as DNA, the CDR3 is TGTGCCAGCAGTCCCCGGTCAGGACCCCGTGGGAATGAGCAGTTCTTC. Its translation is CASSPRSGPRGNEQFF.